Each of the 15 T cell receptor beta chains below was sequenced from the same sample in a study of shared clonotypes between healthy human individuals. Profiling relied on immunoSEQ multiplex PCR, and the TCRdb table lists in-frame clones only, not all of them. The repertoire holds some 1.5 million clones, with about 96% as singletons. Sequencing was performed on naive CD4+ T cells sorted from blood. Indicated subset: CD45RA+ positively selected. Receptors originate from a man aged 30 to 39 in good health.

The V and J genes are TRBV7-3 and TRBJ1-1; TRBD1 is a possible D gene (6 bases). CDR3 length: 14 amino acids. Germline values: CDR1 SGHTA, CDR2 FQGTGA. Trimming removed 1 base at V and 4 bases at J, with 10 bases between. The CDR3 DNA is TGTGCCAGCAGCTTAATGTCACAGGGCACTGAAGCTTTCTTT. Its protein is CASSLMSQGTEAFF.

V and J are TRBV5-1 and TRBJ2-7, with no clear D. Germline CDR1 and CDR2: SGHRS and YFSETQ. CDR3 length: 14 residues. Trimming removed 3 bases at V and 4 bases at J, with 14 bases between. CDR3 bases: TGCGCCAGCAGCTCGAGCTGGGCCGGATACGAGCAGTACTTC. It codes for CASSSSWAGYEQYF.

The V and J genes are TRBV2 and TRBJ2-1, with D possibly being TRBD1 (6 bases). V was shortened by 0 bases and J by 3 bases, with 9 bases between the two germline ends. Per the germline V gene, CDR1 is SNHLY and CDR2 is FYNNEI. CDR3 length: 15 residues. CDR3 sequence (DNA): TGTGCCAGCAGTGAAGCGACCAGGGGCTACAATGAGCAGTTCTTC. It specifies CASSEATRGYNEQFF.

CDR3 bases: TGCGCCAGCAGTGAGTCGGCCTCCAGGCAGTTCTTC. It is translated as CASSESASRQFF. The rearrangement links TRBV10-1 to TRBJ2-1; D is uncertain. Between the trimmed V and J ends, which lost 0 bases and 12 bases, there was a span of 9 bases. The length of the CDR3 is 12 residues. Germline CDR1 and CDR2: WNHNN and SYGVQD (reference sequence).

Worth noting for this clone: This CDR3 is also generated by other DNA sequences in the sample. CDR3 protein: CASSPIQGSYEQYF. In DNA, the CDR3 is TGTGCCAGCTCACCTATACAGGGCTCCTACGAGCAGTACTTC. The chain employs TRBV18 and TRBJ2-7, with D perhaps TRBD1 (6 bases). Germline loops: CDR1 KGHSH, CDR2 LQKENI. Trimming removed 3 bases from V and 0 bases from J, with 9 bases in between. This CDR3 has 14 amino acids.

The chain carries TRBV5-1 and TRBJ2-1; 12 nucleotides match TRBD2. The ends lost 7 bases at V and 5 bases at J; junction bases unmatched: 1. Looked up from germline, CDR1 is SGHRS and CDR2 is YFSETQ. The CDR3 is 13 amino acids. The CDR3 DNA reads TGCGCCAGCGGACTAGCGGGACACAATGAGCAGTTCTTC. Protein sequence: CASGLAGHNEQFF.

The V call is TRBV29-1, the J call TRBJ2-3, with TRBD1 identical over 8 bases. Trimming removed 2 bases from V and 2 bases from J; junction bases left unmatched: 9. This CDR3 contains 16 residues. Germline CDR1 is SQVTM and CDR2 is ANQGSEA. CDR3: CSVERRQGTFTDTQYF. CDR3 coding DNA: TGCAGCGTTGAACGTCGACAGGGGACATTCACAGATACGCAGTATTTT.

V usage is TRBV4-3 and J usage is TRBJ2-3; 12 bases map to TRBD2. The J segment lost 2 bases and the V segment lost 5 bases, leaving 5 bases of the junction unmatched. Germline V gene lookup returns CDR1 LGHNA and CDR2 YSLEER. CDR3 length equals 16 residues. CDR3 sequence (DNA): TGCGCCAGCAGCGTCGGGACTAGCGGGTTCACAGATACGCAGTATTTT. Residues: CASSVGTSGFTDTQYF.

The chain has TRBV14 and TRBJ2-4, with 7 nucleotides matching TRBD1. Germline assignment: CDR1 SGHDN and CDR2 FVKESK. The CDR3 runs to 14 residues. V gave up 5 bases and J gave up 6 bases; unmatched junction bases: 7. The DNA for the CDR3 is TGTGCCAGCAGCGGAGACAGGGTAGGAAACATTCAGTACTTC. It specifies CASSGDRVGNIQYF.

About this clone: This specimen includes other DNA sequences encoding the same CDR3. V usage is TRBV7-8 and J usage is TRBJ1-1, with D uncertain. Germline V gene lookup returns CDR1 SGHVS and CDR2 FQNEAQ. Deletions cut 1 base from V and 4 bases from J, with 1 base between. This CDR3 has 11 amino acids. The CDR3 DNA reads as TGTGCCAGCAGCTTAGTCACTGAAGCTTTCTTT. Protein: CASSLVTEAFF.

The chain links TRBV7-9 to TRBJ2-7; no firm D call. CDR1 is SEHNR, CDR2 FQNEAQ, per germline (reference sequence). Between the trimmed V and J ends, which lost 2 bases and 6 bases, there was a span of 5 bases. This CDR3 is built from 11 residues. The CDR3 nucleotides are TGTGCCAGCAGCTTAATAGGCGAGCAGTACTTC. As protein: CASSLIGEQYF. The full variable domain, its missing parts supplied by reference TRBV7-9 and TRBJ2-7, is DTGVSQNPRHKITKRGQNVTFRCDPISEHNRLYWYRQTLGQGPEFLTYFQNEAQLEKSRLLSDRFSAERPKGSFSTLEIQRTEQGDSAMYLCASSLIGEQYFGPGTRLTVT.

With regard to this clone: Other nucleotide sequences from this sample produce the same CDR3. The chain combines TRBV10-3 with TRBJ1-1; TRBD1 might be the D (6 bases). CDR1 is ENHRY, CDR2 SYGVKD, per germline. V lost 2 bases and J 0 bases, leaving 7 bases between the germline ends. The CDR3 is 14 residues long. The CDR3 sequence is CAISETGMNTEAFF. DNA for the CDR3: TGTGCCATCAGTGAGACAGGGATGAACACTGAAGCTTTCTTT.

The chain recombines TRBV7-8 with TRBJ2-5; D is unclear. Germline CDR1 SGHVS, CDR2 FQNEAQ. V was clipped by 1 base and J by 5 bases, with 11 bases between them. The length of the CDR3 is 14 residues. The CDR3 nucleotides are TGTGCCAGCAGCTTAGGGGATCCGAGGGAGACCCAGTACTTC. This encodes CASSLGDPRETQYF.

This clone was observed once. The chain links TRBV5-1 to TRBJ2-7; 7 bases line up with TRBD1. The ends lost 4 bases at V and 3 bases at J; junction bases unmatched: 10. Germline CDR1 reads SGHRS; CDR2 reads YFSETQ. The CDR3 has 15 amino acids. The CDR3 region is CASSLQGTAHYEQYF. In DNA form, the CDR3 reads TGCGCCAGCAGCCTTCAAGGGACAGCCCACTACGAGCAGTACTTC.

Remarks on this clone: Within the sample, other DNA sequences also encode this same CDR3. This rearrangement joins TRBV2 to TRBJ2-1; D not resolved. The CDR3 length is 11 residues. V gave up 7 bases and J gave up 1 base, with 2 bases separating them. Germline loops: CDR1 SNHLY, CDR2 FYNNEI. The CDR3 protein is CASTSYNEQFF. The CDR3 DNA reads as TGTGCCAGCACTTCCTACAATGAGCAGTTCTTC.